This T cell receptor beta chain was observed in a study of shared clonotypes between healthy human individuals. Study-wide points: The four-donor shared clonotypes exceeded non-shared clonotypes in generation probability, with non-shared ones scoring lower. About 5% of naive CD4 clonotypes were shared across four donors.

This clone was seen only once. Its target is not known. Germline lookup yields CDR1 MNHNS and CDR2 SASEGT. V dropped 7 bases and J dropped 1 base, with 16 bases sitting between them. This CDR3 has 15 amino acids. The repertoire was sequenced with immunoSEQ multiplex PCR; TCRdb's copy has only in-frame clones and lacks some. The sample carries around 1.5 million clones, under 99% recorded once. All donors were healthy HIV-negative adults lacking recent acute infections or vaccinations. Sequenced input: naive CD4+ T cells sorted from blood. Subset given: CD45RA+ positively selected. J is TRBJ2-5 and V is TRBV6-1; D is perhaps TRBD1 or TRBD2 (5 bases each). This sequence originates from a man between 25 and 39 years old in good health. Written as DNA, the CDR3 is TGTGCCAGCACCCCCCTACGGGGCGGCCAAGAGACCCAGTACTTC. Translation gives CASTPLRGGQETQYF.